This T cell receptor beta chain emerged from a study of shared clonotypes between healthy human individuals. Study-wide points: Naive CD4 clonotypes overlapped across several donors at approximately 5.5%. The study generally estimated greater richness for naive than memory subsets. Rarefaction revealed incomplete sorted-subset sequencing despite large depth.

The CDR3 has 12 residues. CDR1 and CDR2 from the germline V gene are LNHDA and SQIVND (reference sequence). With 3 bases removed from V and 5 bases from J, the gap between germline ends came to 5 bases. CD45RO-negative, CCR7-positively selected cells formed the naive CD8 fraction, excluding terminally differentiated effector memory CD45RA+ cells. Donors were Caucasian adults residing in Nashville, Tennessee, USA. A remark on this clone: The antigen is not known.

Assay used: immunoSEQ multiplex PCR; TCRdb lists only in-frame clones, some missing. The sample lists about 2,100,000 clones; more than 85% were seen once. The material sequenced was naive CD8+ T cells from PBMCs. The receptor was isolated from a man aged 18 to 30 in good health. Some clones in this sample may be carry-over from other donors' samples. The J gene is TRBJ2-1, the V gene TRBV19; no clear D gene. The CDR3 loop is CASSMGNNEQFF. The CDR3 DNA reads TGTGCCAGTAGTATGGGTAACAATGAGCAGTTCTTC.